This T cell receptor (beta chain) was obtained from a study of T cell responses to AZD1222 COVID-19 vaccine. From germline, CDR1 is SNHLY and CDR2 FYNNEI. The CDR3 is 13 residues long. V was trimmed by 5 bases and J by 5 bases, leaving 10 bases between them. General study results and limits: The repertoires were collected only after the peak T cell response.

This clone was detected only a few times. Its matching antigen is unknown. Here immunoSEQ multiplex PCR was the method, and the copy in TCRdb shows in-frame clones only, minus some. The sample yields roughly 130,000 clones, around 90% seen once. The starting material was peripheral blood, obtained on day 0 of AZD1222 vaccination. The genes are TRBV2 and TRBJ1-5; D perhaps matches TRBD1 (6 bases). The clonotype originates from an adult in good health. The CDR3: CASSWDTYQPQHF. CDR3 bases: TGTGCCAGCAGTTGGGACACTTATCAGCCCCAGCATTTT.